The rows below give T cell receptor beta chains drawn from one sample of a study of blood T cell repertoires in COVID-19. Data came from immunoSEQ multiplex PCR; TCRdb stores just in-frame clones and leaves some out. Of roughly 180,000 clones in the sample, roughly 78% were seen once. Sequencing used peripheral blood. The receptor set was obtained from a woman between 55 and 75 years old with COVID-19, enrolled during active disease. Each CDR3 is given with its conserved first and last residue. The D gene is left open where the match is weak. Rows give clone size only sometimes, using once, few, many, or a class for an expanded clone.

size	J	D	V	CDR3	DNA
-	TRBJ2-1	TRBD1	TRBV18	CASSQAGGVRANEQFF	TGTGCCAGCTCACAGGCAGGGGGCGTTAGGGCCAATGAGCAGTTCTTC
-	TRBJ2-7	-	TRBV6-5	CASSRTGTLYEQYF	TGTGCCAGCAGCCGCACCGGTACCCTCTACGAGCAGTACTTC
few	TRBJ2-7	-	TRBV28	CASSFIGHQTGYEQYF	TGTGCCAGCAGTTTTATAGGACATCAGACCGGCTACGAGCAGTACTTC
-	TRBJ2-1	-	TRBV11-1	CASSRIEDEQFF	TGTGCCAGCAGTAGGATAGAGGATGAGCAGTTCTTC
-	TRBJ2-2	TRBD2	TRBV4-2	CASSQGRSGRNTGELFF	TGTGCCAGCAGCCAAGGGCGAAGCGGGAGGAATACCGGGGAGCTGTTTTTT
few	TRBJ1-2	-	TRBV5-6	CASSSVVSPYTF	TGTGCCAGCAGTTCGGTTGTGTCCCCCTACACCTTC
once	TRBJ2-1	-	TRBV7-9	CASSLAQGSNEQFF	TGTGCCAGCAGCTTAGCACAGGGAAGCAATGAGCAGTTCTTC
once	TRBJ2-5	TRBD2	TRBV6-2/TRBV6-3	CASSFGQLAGVGETQYF	TGTGCCAGCAGCTTCGGACAACTAGCGGGAGTGGGGGAGACCCAGTACTTC
-	TRBJ2-7	-	TRBV6-1	CASSEGLRRGSYEQYF	TGTGCCAGCAGTGAAGGATTAAGACGAGGGTCCTACGAGCAGTACTTC
-	TRBJ1-4	-	TRBV28	CASSLPTGGSQLFF	TGTGCCAGCAGTTTACCCACCGGGGGATCCCAACTGTTTTTT
-	TRBJ1-3	-	TRBV6-5	CASSYSQSVTGNTIYF	TGTGCCAGCAGTTACTCCCAGAGCGTTACTGGAAACACCATATATTTT
-	TRBJ2-1	TRBD2	TRBV6-2/TRBV6-3	CASSDGLAGRGEQFF	TGTGCCAGCAGTGACGGACTAGCGGGGAGGGGTGAGCAGTTCTTC
-	TRBJ1-1	TRBD1	TRBV3-1/TRBV3-2	CASSPYRGRHSEAFF	TGTGCCAGCAGCCCATACAGGGGGCGACACTCTGAAGCTTTCTTT
-	TRBJ2-1	-	TRBV3-1/TRBV3-2	CASSQPGVSGEQFF	TGTGCCAGCAGCCAACCGGGGGTCTCGGGTGAGCAGTTCTTC
few	TRBJ2-1	TRBD2	TRBV7-3	CASSLKVAGDNEQFF	TGTGCCAGCAGCTTAAAGGTAGCGGGAGATAATGAGCAGTTCTTC
-	TRBJ2-5	TRBD2	TRBV7-8	CASSVINRASGQETQYF	TGTGCCAGCAGCGTAATCAACCGAGCTAGCGGCCAAGAGACCCAGTACTTC
-	TRBJ1-1	TRBD1	TRBV5-1	CASSQTGGASTEAFF	TGCGCCAGCAGCCAGACAGGGGGCGCCTCCACTGAAGCTTTCTTT
few	TRBJ1-4	TRBD1	TRBV28	CASSLSRQGGEKLFF	TGTGCCAGCAGTTTGTCGAGACAGGGTGGTGAAAAACTGTTTTTT
-	TRBJ2-3	-	TRBV11-2	CASSLPGTDTQYF	TGTGCCAGCAGCTTACCAGGGACAGATACGCAGTATTTT
-	TRBJ2-3	-	TRBV4-3	CASSQDGGQNTDTQYF	TGCGCCAGCAGCCAAGATGGTGGACAAAACACAGATACGCAGTATTTT
-	TRBJ2-7	-	TRBV6-2/TRBV6-3	CASSYPPRNHYEQYF	TGTGCCAGCAGTTATCCCCCGCGGAACCACTACGAGCAGTACTTC
few	TRBJ2-7	TRBD2	TRBV28	CASSWGRGSPYEQYF	TGTGCCAGCAGTTGGGGTCGCGGGAGTCCCTACGAGCAGTACTTC
-	TRBJ2-1	-	TRBV7-3	CASSLSGDNEQFF	TGTGCCAGCAGCTTAAGCGGTGACAATGAGCAGTTCTTC
-	TRBJ1-6	TRBD1	TRBV7-8	CASSLGGTVGPLHF	TGTGCCAGCAGCTTAGGGGGGACAGTTGGACCCCTCCACTTT
-	TRBJ1-6	-	TRBV7-2	CASSVGTSGYNSPLHF	TGTGCCAGCAGCGTAGGGACTTCGGGGTATAATTCACCCCTCCACTTT
-	TRBJ2-1	TRBD2	TRBV15	CATSRGTSGNNEQFF	TGTGCCACCAGCAGGGGGACTAGCGGAAACAATGAGCAGTTCTTC
-	TRBJ1-5	TRBD1	TRBV19	CASIPTGGPNQPQHF	TGTGCCAGTATCCCGACAGGGGGACCAAATCAGCCCCAGCATTTT
-	TRBJ2-3	-	TRBV7-2	CASSSDFSTDTQYF	TGTGCCAGCAGTTCCGACTTTAGCACAGATACGCAGTATTTT
few	TRBJ1-1	-	TRBV9	CASSSQPVTGSTEAFF	TGTGCCAGCAGCTCTCAGCCCGTTACAGGGAGCACTGAAGCTTTCTTT
-	TRBJ2-5	TRBD2	TRBV28	CASSLWGGGQETQYF	TGTGCCAGCAGTTTATGGGGCGGGGGGCAAGAGACCCAGTACTTC
-	TRBJ2-7	TRBD2	TRBV20-1	CSASLAGELYEQYF	TGCAGTGCTAGTTTAGCGGGGGAGCTCTACGAGCAGTACTTC
-	TRBJ1-3	-	TRBV28	CASSLQGRAGNTIYF	TGTGCCAGCAGTTTGCAGGGCAGGGCTGGAAACACCATATATTTT
-	TRBJ2-2	TRBD1	TRBV30	CASDREYTGELFF	TGTGCCAGTGACAGGGAGTACACCGGGGAGCTGTTTTTT
-	TRBJ2-2	TRBD1	TRBV11-3	CASSLGGGADTGELFF	TGTGCCAGCAGCTTAGGAGGGGGCGCGGACACCGGGGAGCTGTTTTTT
-	TRBJ2-7	TRBD2	TRBV20-1	CSASESSGTSSYEQYF	TGCAGTGCTAGTGAGTCTAGCGGAACCAGCTCCTACGAGCAGTACTTC
-	TRBJ1-6	TRBD1	TRBV4-2	CASSQANRGQVYNSPLHF	TGTGCCAGCAGCCAAGCCAACAGGGGGCAGGTCTATAATTCACCCCTCCACTTT
-	TRBJ2-7	TRBD2	TRBV18	CASSPLGLADSYEQYF	TGTGCCAGCTCACCACTCGGACTAGCGGATTCCTACGAGCAGTACTTC
few	TRBJ2-4	TRBD2	TRBV10-2	CASSAGGNQNIQYF	TGCGCCAGCAGTGCGGGGGGTAATCAAAACATTCAGTACTTC
once	TRBJ2-1	TRBD2	TRBV6-6	CASSPHKIAGLLRNEQFF	TGTGCCAGCAGTCCCCATAAGATAGCGGGGTTATTAAGGAATGAGCAGTTCTTC
few	TRBJ2-1	TRBD2	TRBV5-4	CASSTRTSPAFLFF	TGTGCCAGCAGCACCCGGACTAGCCCAGCCTTTTTGTTCTTC
many	TRBJ2-5	TRBD2	TRBV5-6	CASSSTWTSAQETQYF	TGTGCCAGCAGTTCAACGTGGACTAGCGCTCAAGAGACCCAGTACTTC
-	TRBJ2-3	-	TRBV7-2	CASSYYTRNTDTQYF	TGTGCCAGCAGCTATTACACTAGGAACACAGATACGCAGTATTTT
-	TRBJ2-5	-	TRBV12-3/TRBV12-4	CASSLSFGETQYF	TGTGCCAGCAGTTTGAGCTTCGGTGAGACCCAGTACTTC
few	TRBJ2-1	-	TRBV19	CASSMMESYRSYNEQFF	TGTGCCAGTAGTATGATGGAGTCCTATCGATCCTACAATGAGCAGTTCTTC
-	TRBJ2-2	-	TRBV7-3	CASSLNPGSITGELFF	TGTGCCAGCAGCTTAAATCCAGGGTCGATCACCGGGGAGCTGTTTTTT
many	TRBJ2-7	TRBD2	TRBV28	CASSTSGKRYEQYF	TGTGCCAGCAGCACTAGCGGAAAAAGGTACGAGCAGTACTTC
-	TRBJ2-5	-	TRBV19	CASSNYLVAGETQYF	TGTGCCAGTAGTAACTACCTGGTCGCGGGGGAGACCCAGTACTTC
-	TRBJ2-5	TRBD2	TRBV5-1	CASSLFLAGYLETQYF	TGCGCCAGCAGCTTGTTCCTAGCGGGGTATCTTGAGACCCAGTACTTC
few	TRBJ2-7	TRBD1	TRBV4-1	CASAWTPTGGADSYEQYF	TGCGCCAGCGCCTGGACCCCTACAGGGGGCGCAGATTCCTACGAGCAGTACTTC
-	TRBJ2-7	-	TRBV5-1	CASSLAGSSEQYF	TGCGCCAGCAGCTTGGCGGGGTCATCCGAGCAGTACTTC